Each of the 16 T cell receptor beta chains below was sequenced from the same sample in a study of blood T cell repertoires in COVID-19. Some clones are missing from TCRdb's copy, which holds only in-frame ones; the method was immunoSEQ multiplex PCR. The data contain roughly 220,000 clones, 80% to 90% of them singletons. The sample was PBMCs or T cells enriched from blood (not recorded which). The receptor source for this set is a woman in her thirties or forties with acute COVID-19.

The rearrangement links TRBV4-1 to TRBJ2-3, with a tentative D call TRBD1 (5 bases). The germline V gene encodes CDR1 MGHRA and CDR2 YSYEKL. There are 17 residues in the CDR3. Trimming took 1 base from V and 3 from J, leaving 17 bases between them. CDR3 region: CASSQAFQGSWTDTQYF. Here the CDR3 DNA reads TGCGCCAGCAGCCAAGCCTTTCAGGGATCTTGGACAGATACGCAGTATTTT.

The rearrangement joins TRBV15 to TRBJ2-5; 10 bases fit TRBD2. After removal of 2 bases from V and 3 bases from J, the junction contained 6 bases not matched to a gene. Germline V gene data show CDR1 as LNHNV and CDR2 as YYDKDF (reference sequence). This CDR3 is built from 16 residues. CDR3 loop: CATSRWKAGGEETQYF. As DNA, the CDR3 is TGTGCCACCAGCAGATGGAAAGCGGGAGGGGAAGAGACCCAGTACTTC.

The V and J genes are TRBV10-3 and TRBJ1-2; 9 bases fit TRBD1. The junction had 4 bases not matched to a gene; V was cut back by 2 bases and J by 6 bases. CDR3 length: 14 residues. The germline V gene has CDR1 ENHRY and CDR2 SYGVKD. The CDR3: CAISEGQGRDGYTF. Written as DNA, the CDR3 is TGTGCCATCAGTGAGGGACAGGGGAGAGATGGCTACACCTTC.

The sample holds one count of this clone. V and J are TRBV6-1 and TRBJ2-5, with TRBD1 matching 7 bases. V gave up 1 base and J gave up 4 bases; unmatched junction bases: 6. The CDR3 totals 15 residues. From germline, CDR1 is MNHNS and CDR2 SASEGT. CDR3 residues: CASSEGGQVAETQYF. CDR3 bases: TGTGCCAGCAGTGAAGGAGGACAGGTCGCAGAGACCCAGTACTTC.

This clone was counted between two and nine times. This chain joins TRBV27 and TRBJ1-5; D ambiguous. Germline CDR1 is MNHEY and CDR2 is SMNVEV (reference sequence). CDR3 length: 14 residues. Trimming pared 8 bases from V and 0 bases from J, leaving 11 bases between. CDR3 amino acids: CASGNRFSNQPQHF. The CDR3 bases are TGTGCCAGCGGAAACAGATTTAGCAATCAGCCCCAGCATTTT.

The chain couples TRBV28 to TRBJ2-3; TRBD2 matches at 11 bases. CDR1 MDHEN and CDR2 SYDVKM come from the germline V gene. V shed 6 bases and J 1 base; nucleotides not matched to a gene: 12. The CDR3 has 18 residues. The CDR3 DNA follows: TGTGCCAGCAGCATCCAGACTAGCGGGGAGTGGGGCACAGATACGCAGTATTTT. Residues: CASSIQTSGEWGTDTQYF.

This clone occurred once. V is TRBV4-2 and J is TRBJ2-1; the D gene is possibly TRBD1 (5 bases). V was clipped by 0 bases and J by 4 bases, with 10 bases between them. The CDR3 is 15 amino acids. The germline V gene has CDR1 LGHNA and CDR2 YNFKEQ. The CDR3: CASSQENQGYNEQFF. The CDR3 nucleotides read TGTGCCAGCAGCCAAGAAAACCAGGGATACAATGAGCAGTTCTTC.

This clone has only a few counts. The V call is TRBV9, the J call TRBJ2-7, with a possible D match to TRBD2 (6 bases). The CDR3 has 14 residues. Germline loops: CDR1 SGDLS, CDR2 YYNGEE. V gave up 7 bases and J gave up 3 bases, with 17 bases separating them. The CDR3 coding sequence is TGTGCCAGCCTACGGGTAGCGGACCGCTACGAGCAGTACTTC. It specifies CASLRVADRYEQYF. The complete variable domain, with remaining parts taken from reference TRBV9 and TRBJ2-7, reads DSGVTQTPKHLITATGQRVTLRCSPRSGDLSVYWYQQSLDQGLQFLIQYYNGEERAKGNILERFSAQQFPDLHSELNLSSLELGDSALYFCASLRVADRYEQYFGPGTRLTVT.

The DNA for the CDR3 is TGTGCCACCAGCAGTCTAGCGGGAGGAGTAAATGAGCAGTTCTTC. Encoded protein: CATSSLAGGVNEQFF. The chain is built from TRBV15 and TRBJ2-1; 11 bases align to TRBD2. The ends lost 3 bases at V and 7 bases at J; junction bases unmatched: 5. This CDR3 has 15 amino acids. Germline CDR1 reads LNHNV; CDR2 reads YYDKDF (reference sequence).

CDR3 sequence (DNA): TGTGCCAGTAGCCGCCTGGAGACTCTTGCCGATACGCAGTATTTT. It is translated as CASSRLETLADTQYF. The genes are TRBV19 and TRBJ2-3; D not certain. The CDR3 runs 15 residues. Between the trimmed V and J ends, which lost 6 bases and 6 bases, there was a span of 19 bases. Germline-derived CDR1 and CDR2 are LNHDA and SQIVND (reference sequence).

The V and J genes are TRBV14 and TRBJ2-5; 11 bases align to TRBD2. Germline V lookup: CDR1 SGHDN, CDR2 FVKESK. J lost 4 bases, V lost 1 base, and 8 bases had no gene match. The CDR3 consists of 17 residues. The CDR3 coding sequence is TGTGCCAGCAGCCAAGCTGTTCTAGCGGGAGGTCTAGAGACCCAGTACTTC. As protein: CASSQAVLAGGLETQYF.

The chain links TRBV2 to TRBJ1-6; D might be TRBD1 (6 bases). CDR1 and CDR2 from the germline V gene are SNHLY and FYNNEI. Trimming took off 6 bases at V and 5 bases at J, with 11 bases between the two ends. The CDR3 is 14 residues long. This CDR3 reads CASRLRTDNSPLHF. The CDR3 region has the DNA TGTGCCAGCAGGCTCCGGACAGATAATTCACCCCTCCACTTT.

CDR3 nucleotide sequence: TGTGCCAGCAGCAGGACTTATGGCTACACCTTC. Translating gives CASSRTYGYTF. This chain uses TRBV28 with TRBJ1-2; no clear D gene. V lost 6 bases and J 5 bases, leaving 7 bases between the germline ends. This CDR3 contains 11 residues. CDR1 is MDHEN, CDR2 SYDVKM, per germline.

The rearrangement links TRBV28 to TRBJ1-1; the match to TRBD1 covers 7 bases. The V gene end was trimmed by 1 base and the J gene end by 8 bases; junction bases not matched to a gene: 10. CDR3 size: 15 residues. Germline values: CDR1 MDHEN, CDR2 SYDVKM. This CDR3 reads CASSLSGRGSEEAFF. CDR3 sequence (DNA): TGTGCCAGCAGTTTATCCGGCAGGGGGTCTGAGGAAGCTTTCTTT. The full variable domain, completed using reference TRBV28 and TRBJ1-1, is DVKVTQSSRYLVKRTGEKVFLECVQDMDHENMFWYRQDPGLGLRLIYFSYDVKMKEKGDIPEGYSVSREKKERFSLILESASTNQTSMYLCASSLSGRGSEEAFFGQGTRLTVV.

DNA for the CDR3: TGTGCCTCTAATGGCCCCCGGGGGGAGCAGTACTTC. Amino acids: CASNGPRGEQYF. This rearrangement joins TRBV28 to TRBJ2-7, with a possible D match to TRBD2 (6 bases). Trimming shortened V by 11 bases and J by 7 bases, and 18 bases separated the two germline ends. The CDR3 covers 12 residues. Per germline, CDR1 MDHEN and CDR2 SYDVKM.

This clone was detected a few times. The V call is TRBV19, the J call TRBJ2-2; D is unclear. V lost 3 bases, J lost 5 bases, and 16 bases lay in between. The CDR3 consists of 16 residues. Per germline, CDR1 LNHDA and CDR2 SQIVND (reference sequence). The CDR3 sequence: CASSMVQTLGTGELFF. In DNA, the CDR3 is TGTGCCAGTAGTATGGTTCAGACTCTGGGTACCGGGGAGCTGTTTTTT.